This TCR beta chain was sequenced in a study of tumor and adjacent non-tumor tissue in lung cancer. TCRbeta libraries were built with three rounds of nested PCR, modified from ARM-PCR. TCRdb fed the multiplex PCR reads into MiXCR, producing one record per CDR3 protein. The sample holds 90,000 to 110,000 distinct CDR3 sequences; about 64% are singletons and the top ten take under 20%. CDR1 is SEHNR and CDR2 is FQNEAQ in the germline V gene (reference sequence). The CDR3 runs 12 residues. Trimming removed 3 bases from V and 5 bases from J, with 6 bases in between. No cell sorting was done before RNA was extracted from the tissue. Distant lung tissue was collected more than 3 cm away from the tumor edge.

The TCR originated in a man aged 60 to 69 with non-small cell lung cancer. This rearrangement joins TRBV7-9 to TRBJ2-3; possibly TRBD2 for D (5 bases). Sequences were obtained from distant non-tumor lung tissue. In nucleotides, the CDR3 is TGTGCCAGCAGCTTTGAGGGAGATACGCAGTATTTT. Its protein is CASSFEGDTQYF.